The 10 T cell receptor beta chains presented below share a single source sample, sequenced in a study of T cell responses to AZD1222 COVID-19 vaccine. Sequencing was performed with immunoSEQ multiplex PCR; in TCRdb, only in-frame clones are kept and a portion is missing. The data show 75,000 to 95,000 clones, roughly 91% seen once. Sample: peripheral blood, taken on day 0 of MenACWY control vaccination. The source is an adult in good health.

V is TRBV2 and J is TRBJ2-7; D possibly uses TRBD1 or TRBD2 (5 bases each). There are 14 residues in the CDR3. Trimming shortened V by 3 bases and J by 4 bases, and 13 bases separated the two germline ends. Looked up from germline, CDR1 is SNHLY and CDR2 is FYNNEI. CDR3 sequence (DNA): TGTGCCAGCAGTGAGGGACCGGGATGGTACGAGCAGTACTTC. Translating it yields CASSEGPGWYEQYF.

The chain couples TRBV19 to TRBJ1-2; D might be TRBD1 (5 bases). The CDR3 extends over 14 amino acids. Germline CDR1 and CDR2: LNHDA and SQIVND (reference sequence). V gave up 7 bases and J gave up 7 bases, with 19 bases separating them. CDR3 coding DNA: TGTGCCAGTAAAGATTTAGGTCGACAGCTTGGCTACACCTTC. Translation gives CASKDLGRQLGYTF.

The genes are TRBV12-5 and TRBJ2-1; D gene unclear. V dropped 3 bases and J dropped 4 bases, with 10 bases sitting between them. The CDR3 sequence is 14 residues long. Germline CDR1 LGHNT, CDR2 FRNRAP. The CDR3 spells CASGFGVTYNEQFF. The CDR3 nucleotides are TGTGCTAGTGGTTTTGGGGTTACTTACAATGAGCAGTTCTTC.

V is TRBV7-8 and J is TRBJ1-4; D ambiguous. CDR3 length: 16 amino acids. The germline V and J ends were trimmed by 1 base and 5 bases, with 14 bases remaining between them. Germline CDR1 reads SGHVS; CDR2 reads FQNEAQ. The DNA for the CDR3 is TGTGCCAGCAGCTTAGGAACCGGGAAAGGAAATGAAAAACTGTTTTTT. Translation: CASSLGTGKGNEKLFF.

Written as DNA, the CDR3 is TGTGCCAGCTCACTAGGGACTCCGGGTAGTGGGCAAGAGACCCAGTACTTC. It encodes CASSLGTPGSGQETQYF. The rearrangement links TRBV18 to TRBJ2-5, with D possibly matching TRBD2 (6 bases). This CDR3 contains 17 residues. The germline CDR1 and CDR2 sequences are KGHSH and LQKENI. Trimming stripped 4 bases from V and 2 bases from J, with 20 bases between.

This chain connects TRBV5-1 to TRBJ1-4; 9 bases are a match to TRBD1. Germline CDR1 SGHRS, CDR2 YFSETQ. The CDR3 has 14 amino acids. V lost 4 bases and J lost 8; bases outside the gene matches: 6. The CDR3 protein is CASSRGTGNEKLFF. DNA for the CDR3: TGCGCCAGCAGCCGCGGGACAGGGAACGAAAAACTGTTTTTT.

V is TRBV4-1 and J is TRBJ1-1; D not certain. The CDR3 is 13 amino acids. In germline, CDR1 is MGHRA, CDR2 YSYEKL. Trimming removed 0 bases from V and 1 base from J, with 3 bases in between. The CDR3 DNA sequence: TGCGCCAGCAGCCAAGACAGGAACACTGAAGCTTTCTTT. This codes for CASSQDRNTEAFF.

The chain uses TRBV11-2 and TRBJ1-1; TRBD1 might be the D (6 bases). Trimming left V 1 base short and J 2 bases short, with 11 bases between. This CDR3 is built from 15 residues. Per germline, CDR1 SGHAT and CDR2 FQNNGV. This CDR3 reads CASSLGGARNTEAFF. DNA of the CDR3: TGTGCCAGCAGCTTAGGGGGGGCGCGCAACACTGAAGCTTTCTTT.

CDR3 bases: TGTGCCAGCAGCTCGCGGACAGGGGGCGAGACCCAGCATTTT. Protein: CASSSRTGGETQHF. The genes are TRBV7-9 and TRBJ1-5, with 11 bases lining up with TRBD1. Per the germline V gene, CDR1 is SEHNR and CDR2 is FQNEAQ (reference sequence). V shed 4 bases and J 11 bases; nucleotides not matched to a gene: 7. The CDR3 length is 14 residues.

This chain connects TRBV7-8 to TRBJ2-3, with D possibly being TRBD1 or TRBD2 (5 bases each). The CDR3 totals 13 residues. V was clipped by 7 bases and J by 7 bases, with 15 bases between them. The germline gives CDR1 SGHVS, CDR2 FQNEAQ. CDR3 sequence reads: CASNPGTEYTQYF. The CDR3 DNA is TGTGCCAGCAATCCAGGGACCGAGTATACGCAGTATTTT. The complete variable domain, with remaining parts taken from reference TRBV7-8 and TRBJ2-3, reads GAGVSQSPRYKVAKRGQDVALRCDPISGHVSLFWYQQALGQGPEFLTYFQNEAQLDKSGLPSDRFFAERPEGSVSTLKIQRTQQEDSAVYLCASNPGTEYTQYFGPGTRLTVL.